The clone carrying this T cell receptor (beta chain) has a count of ten or more. The antigen remains unidentified. With iRepertoire HTBI primers and Arm-PCR of CDR3 regions, TCR beta libraries were built. Authors' data handling: Identification of gene segments yielded 60 or so TRBV and over 12 TRBJ across samples. Using its own MiXCR run on the multiplex PCR reads, TCRdb lists one record per CDR3 protein. In this record, the V and J calls reflect TCRdb's handling and not the investigators' own analysis. The sample has over 650,000 distinct CDR3 sequences; about 32% are singletons. The source of the sample is a study of regulatory T cells in long-lasting Graves disease. For the study at large: More than 5 years of antithyroid drugs with positive TSH receptor antibodies defined persistent Graves' disease.

The CDR3 is 10 amino acids. V was clipped by 3 bases and J by 6 bases, with 3 bases between them. The germline V gene has CDR1 DFQATT and CDR2 SNEGSKA (reference sequence). Findings of the study overall: Clonotypes that were public and shared totalled fewer than 3,500 in persistent patients versus roughly 1,000 in new patients.

Time point indicated: persistent/refractory GD, antithyroid drugs over 5 years with positive TRAb. With RNA extracted from PBMCs as input, the TCR library was made. This sequence originates from a female donor with Graves disease. This chain joins TRBV20-1 and TRBJ1-5; D uncertain. Sequencing was performed on peripheral blood mononuclear cells (PBMCs), taken when the disease was refractory, from a patient treated with antithyroid drugs. CDR3 sequence (DNA): TGCAGTGCTAGTTCTCAGCCCCAGCATTTT. Translation: CSASSQPQHF.